The rows below give T cell receptor beta chains drawn from one sample of a study of shared clonotypes between healthy human individuals. Repertoires were generated with immunoSEQ multiplex PCR, while TCRdb's copy carries only in-frame clones and drops some. Here the sample spans around 1,900,000 clones, about 94% being singletons. The sample comprised naive CD8+ T cells from PBMCs. The receptors come from a man aged 18-30 years in good health. Some clones in this sample may be carry-over from other donors' samples. Each CDR3 is given with its conserved first and last residue. D genes are given only for firm matches. Only some rows state a clone size, as once, few, many or a class for expanded clones.

abundance: -; v_gene: TRBV13; d_gene: -; j_gene: TRBJ2-7; CDR3aa: CASSLGQKSYEQYF; CDR3nt: TGTGCCAGCAGCTTAGGCCAGAAATCCTACGAGCAGTACTTC
abundance: -; v_gene: TRBV18; d_gene: TRBD2; j_gene: TRBJ2-3; CDR3aa: CASSPAASGRRGTDTQYF; CDR3nt: TGTGCCAGCTCACCCGCGGCTAGCGGGAGACGGGGCACAGATACGCAGTATTTT
abundance: -; v_gene: TRBV18; d_gene: -; j_gene: TRBJ2-1; CDR3aa: CASSPPVGIPHSEQFF; CDR3nt: TGTGCCAGCTCACCACCCGTGGGGATCCCGCACTCGGAGCAGTTCTTC
abundance: many; v_gene: TRBV10-1; d_gene: TRBD1; j_gene: TRBJ2-7; CDR3aa: CASSATGTGVHEQYF; CDR3nt: TGCGCCAGCAGTGCGACCGGGACAGGGGTCCACGAGCAGTACTTC
abundance: -; v_gene: TRBV10-3; d_gene: TRBD1; j_gene: TRBJ2-2; CDR3aa: CAIRGTDTNTGELFF; CDR3nt: TGTGCCATCAGGGGGACAGATACGAACACCGGGGAGCTGTTTTTT
abundance: -; v_gene: TRBV18; d_gene: -; j_gene: TRBJ1-1; CDR3aa: CASSPPLNTEAFF; CDR3nt: TGTGCCAGCTCACCACCTTTGAACACTGAAGCTTTCTTT
abundance: -; v_gene: TRBV7-2; d_gene: -; j_gene: TRBJ2-6; CDR3aa: CASSLTGPNVLTF; CDR3nt: TGTGCCAGCAGCTTGACCGGCCCCAACGTCCTGACTTTC
abundance: -; v_gene: TRBV7-9; d_gene: -; j_gene: TRBJ2-7; CDR3aa: CASSLGRAALEQYF; CDR3nt: TGTGCCAGCAGCTTAGGTCGGGCGGCCCTCGAGCAGTACTTC
abundance: -; v_gene: TRBV9; d_gene: TRBD1; j_gene: TRBJ2-1; CDR3aa: CASRDRNNEQFF; CDR3nt: TGTGCCAGCAGGGACAGGAACAATGAGCAGTTCTTC
abundance: -; v_gene: TRBV6-4; d_gene: -; j_gene: TRBJ2-3; CDR3aa: CATPLVSPTGDTQYF; CDR3nt: TGTGCCACACCGCTGGTCTCCCCAACGGGAGATACGCAGTATTTT
abundance: -; v_gene: TRBV27; d_gene: -; j_gene: TRBJ2-7; CDR3aa: CASSLNRIYEQYF; CDR3nt: TGTGCCAGCAGTTTGAATAGGATCTACGAGCAGTACTTC
abundance: -; v_gene: TRBV7-3; d_gene: -; j_gene: TRBJ1-2; CDR3aa: CASSPRSYGYTF; CDR3nt: TGTGCCAGCAGCCCCAGAAGCTATGGCTACACCTTC
abundance: once; v_gene: TRBV9; d_gene: TRBD2; j_gene: TRBJ2-1; CDR3aa: CASSDGDYHYNEQFF; CDR3nt: TGTGCCAGCAGCGACGGGGACTATCACTACAATGAGCAGTTCTTC
abundance: -; v_gene: TRBV18; d_gene: -; j_gene: TRBJ2-1; CDR3aa: CASSPLRYNEQFF; CDR3nt: TGTGCCAGCTCACCACTTCGCTACAATGAGCAGTTCTTC
abundance: -; v_gene: TRBV28; d_gene: -; j_gene: TRBJ2-3; CDR3aa: CASSDREGDTQYF; CDR3nt: TGTGCCAGCAGTGACAGAGAGGGAGATACGCAGTATTTT
abundance: -; v_gene: TRBV9; d_gene: -; j_gene: TRBJ1-4; CDR3aa: CASRPGGPGGGEKLFF; CDR3nt: TGTGCCAGCAGGCCCGGCGGGCCGGGGGGAGGAGAAAAACTGTTTTTT
abundance: -; v_gene: TRBV27; d_gene: -; j_gene: TRBJ2-2; CDR3aa: CASSLHPAGELFF; CDR3nt: TGTGCCAGCAGTTTGCATCCGGCCGGGGAGCTGTTTTTT
abundance: -; v_gene: TRBV27; d_gene: -; j_gene: TRBJ1-2; CDR3aa: CASSLYGGNYGYTF; CDR3nt: TGTGCCAGCAGTTTGTACGGCGGAAACTATGGCTACACCTTC
abundance: once; v_gene: TRBV27; d_gene: -; j_gene: TRBJ2-1; CDR3aa: CASSQGLQGSYNEQFF; CDR3nt: TGTGCCAGCAGTCAGGGACTCCAGGGGTCCTACAATGAGCAGTTCTTC
abundance: -; v_gene: TRBV28; d_gene: -; j_gene: TRBJ2-5; CDR3aa: CASSSQGQEPQYF; CDR3nt: TGTGCCAGCAGTTCTCAGGGACAAGAGCCCCAGTACTTC
abundance: -; v_gene: TRBV11-2; d_gene: -; j_gene: TRBJ2-7; CDR3aa: CASSLGSYEQYF; CDR3nt: TGTGCCAGCAGCTTGGGTAGCTACGAGCAGTACTTC
abundance: -; v_gene: TRBV10-3; d_gene: TRBD2; j_gene: TRBJ2-1; CDR3aa: CAISDGTSGHNEQFF; CDR3nt: TGTGCCATCAGTGATGGGACTAGCGGGCACAATGAGCAGTTCTTC
abundance: -; v_gene: TRBV4-3; d_gene: -; j_gene: TRBJ2-1; CDR3aa: CASSQDRRSSYNEQFF; CDR3nt: TGCGCCAGCAGCCAAGATAGGAGGAGCTCCTACAATGAGCAGTTCTTC
abundance: -; v_gene: TRBV15; d_gene: TRBD2; j_gene: TRBJ2-1; CDR3aa: CATSATSGEDEQFF; CDR3nt: TGTGCCACCAGCGCAACTAGCGGGGAGGATGAGCAGTTCTTC
abundance: -; v_gene: TRBV6-1; d_gene: -; j_gene: TRBJ2-1; CDR3aa: CASSPPGSYYNEQFF; CDR3nt: TGTGCCAGCAGTCCCCCCGGGAGTTATTACAATGAGCAGTTCTTC
abundance: -; v_gene: TRBV4-1; d_gene: -; j_gene: TRBJ1-1; CDR3aa: CASSQDQNSLLEAFF; CDR3nt: TGCGCCAGCAGCCAAGATCAAAACAGCCTCCTTGAAGCTTTCTTT
abundance: -; v_gene: TRBV7-3; d_gene: -; j_gene: TRBJ2-2; CDR3aa: CASSLTRNTGELFF; CDR3nt: TGTGCCAGCAGCTTAACTAGGAACACCGGGGAGCTGTTTTTT
abundance: once; v_gene: TRBV5-1; d_gene: -; j_gene: TRBJ2-7; CDR3aa: CASSIRKAGHEQYF; CDR3nt: TGCGCCAGCAGCATCCGAAAAGCAGGCCACGAGCAGTACTTC
abundance: -; v_gene: TRBV7-9; d_gene: -; j_gene: TRBJ2-5; CDR3aa: CASKMGGETQYF; CDR3nt: TGTGCCAGCAAAATGGGGGGTGAGACCCAGTACTTC
abundance: few; v_gene: TRBV5-4; d_gene: -; j_gene: TRBJ2-7; CDR3aa: CASTAGYEQYF; CDR3nt: TGTGCCAGCACCGCAGGATACGAGCAGTACTTC
abundance: -; v_gene: TRBV6-5; d_gene: -; j_gene: TRBJ1-2; CDR3aa: CASSYVQGLDGYTF; CDR3nt: TGTGCCAGCAGTTACGTTCAGGGGCTAGATGGCTACACCTTC
abundance: -; v_gene: TRBV19; d_gene: TRBD2; j_gene: TRBJ2-1; CDR3aa: CASRTSGYNEQFF; CDR3nt: TGTGCCAGTAGAACTAGCGGGTACAATGAGCAGTTCTTC
abundance: -; v_gene: TRBV28; d_gene: TRBD1; j_gene: TRBJ2-1; CDR3aa: CASRGTGNDNEQFF; CDR3nt: TGTGCCAGCAGGGGGACAGGGAACGACAATGAGCAGTTCTTC
abundance: -; v_gene: TRBV10-1; d_gene: -; j_gene: TRBJ1-4; CDR3aa: CASRTATNEKLFF; CDR3nt: TGCGCCAGCAGGACAGCAACTAATGAAAAACTGTTTTTT
abundance: -; v_gene: TRBV2; d_gene: -; j_gene: TRBJ2-1; CDR3aa: CASSEITGSSDEQFF; CDR3nt: TGTGCCAGCAGTGAGATCACGGGGTCTTCGGATGAGCAGTTCTTC
abundance: -; v_gene: TRBV4-3; d_gene: -; j_gene: TRBJ2-1; CDR3aa: CASSQRLGLNYNEQFF; CDR3nt: TGCGCCAGCAGCCAACGTTTAGGACTAAACTACAATGAGCAGTTCTTC
abundance: few; v_gene: TRBV10-3; d_gene: -; j_gene: TRBJ1-1; CDR3aa: CAISENRDEAFF; CDR3nt: TGTGCCATCAGTGAGAATCGGGATGAAGCTTTCTTT
abundance: -; v_gene: TRBV19; d_gene: TRBD2; j_gene: TRBJ2-7; CDR3aa: CASSPRLAYEQYF; CDR3nt: TGTGCCAGTAGTCCCCGACTAGCTTACGAGCAGTACTTC
abundance: once; v_gene: TRBV5-1; d_gene: TRBD1; j_gene: TRBJ1-2; CDR3aa: CASSPPTGIYGYTF; CDR3nt: TGCGCCAGCAGCCCGCCGACAGGGATCTATGGCTACACCTTC
abundance: -; v_gene: TRBV7-9; d_gene: TRBD1; j_gene: TRBJ1-2; CDR3aa: CASYSGGGYGYTF; CDR3nt: TGTGCCAGCTATTCAGGGGGCGGCTATGGCTACACCTTC
abundance: -; v_gene: TRBV19; d_gene: TRBD1; j_gene: TRBJ2-7; CDR3aa: CASRGTVPYEQYF; CDR3nt: TGTGCCAGTAGAGGGACAGTCCCCTACGAGCAGTACTTC
abundance: -; v_gene: TRBV7-9; d_gene: -; j_gene: TRBJ2-3; CDR3aa: CASSLGTTSTDTQYF; CDR3nt: TGTGCCAGCAGCTTAGGAACTACTAGCACAGATACGCAGTATTTT
abundance: -; v_gene: TRBV7-8; d_gene: -; j_gene: TRBJ1-3; CDR3aa: CASSLGRTVGNTIYF; CDR3nt: TGTGCCAGCAGCTTAGGGAGGACAGTCGGAAACACCATATATTTT
abundance: -; v_gene: TRBV7-9; d_gene: -; j_gene: TRBJ2-7; CDR3aa: CASSPELIVSHEQYF; CDR3nt: TGTGCCAGCAGCCCCGAGTTGATAGTCTCTCACGAGCAGTACTTC
abundance: once; v_gene: TRBV12-5; d_gene: -; j_gene: TRBJ2-7; CDR3aa: CASATGITYEQYF; CDR3nt: TGTGCTAGTGCCACAGGGATCACCTACGAGCAGTACTTC
abundance: -; v_gene: TRBV27; d_gene: TRBD2; j_gene: TRBJ2-5; CDR3aa: CASSFTSGMGETQYF; CDR3nt: TGTGCCAGCAGTTTCACAAGCGGGATGGGAGAGACCCAGTACTTC
abundance: -; v_gene: TRBV5-5; d_gene: -; j_gene: TRBJ2-1; CDR3aa: CASSFARGSYNEQFF; CDR3nt: TGTGCCAGCAGCTTCGCTAGGGGGTCCTACAATGAGCAGTTCTTC
abundance: -; v_gene: TRBV27; d_gene: -; j_gene: TRBJ2-1; CDR3aa: CASSSLGTDSYNEQFF; CDR3nt: TGTGCCAGCAGTTCCCTCGGGACGGACAGCTACAATGAGCAGTTCTTC
abundance: -; v_gene: TRBV4-3; d_gene: -; j_gene: TRBJ2-7; CDR3aa: CASSPSRGPSYEQYF; CDR3nt: TGCGCCAGCAGCCCGTCTCGGGGGCCGTCCTACGAGCAGTACTTC
abundance: -; v_gene: TRBV28; d_gene: TRBD2; j_gene: TRBJ2-1; CDR3aa: CASSLSAGGEQFF; CDR3nt: TGTGCCAGCAGTTTATCAGCGGGAGGGGAGCAGTTCTTC
abundance: -; v_gene: TRBV11-2; d_gene: TRBD2; j_gene: TRBJ2-1; CDR3aa: CASSPGLAGEQFF; CDR3nt: TGTGCCAGCAGCCCCGGACTAGCAGGTGAGCAGTTCTTC
abundance: -; v_gene: TRBV5-6; d_gene: -; j_gene: TRBJ1-6; CDR3aa: CASSLAAGLYNSPLHF; CDR3nt: TGTGCCAGCAGCTTGGCGGCAGGGCTCTATAATTCACCCCTCCACTTT
abundance: -; v_gene: TRBV6-1; d_gene: -; j_gene: TRBJ2-7; CDR3aa: CASSEDRTAYEQYF; CDR3nt: TGTGCCAGCAGTGAAGACAGGACGGCCTACGAGCAGTACTTC
abundance: -; v_gene: TRBV19; d_gene: TRBD2; j_gene: TRBJ2-7; CDR3aa: CASSVPLAGVHEQYF; CDR3nt: TGTGCCAGTAGCGTCCCACTAGCGGGAGTACACGAGCAGTACTTC
abundance: -; v_gene: TRBV23-1; d_gene: -; j_gene: TRBJ2-1; CDR3aa: CASSQSPGPGNNEQFF; CDR3nt: TGCGCCAGCAGTCAGTCCCCGGGGCCAGGGAACAATGAGCAGTTCTTC
abundance: -; v_gene: TRBV28; d_gene: TRBD2; j_gene: TRBJ2-1; CDR3aa: CASRGQHGGASGIRGEQFF; CDR3nt: TGTGCCAGCAGGGGACAGCACGGTGGGGCTAGCGGGATTAGGGGTGAGCAGTTCTTC
abundance: once; v_gene: TRBV7-2; d_gene: -; j_gene: TRBJ2-3; CDR3aa: CASSDLSSADTQYF; CDR3nt: TGTGCCAGCAGCGACCTCTCGAGCGCAGATACGCAGTATTTT
abundance: -; v_gene: TRBV28; d_gene: TRBD2; j_gene: TRBJ2-3; CDR3aa: CASTLLAGDLITQYF; CDR3nt: TGTGCCAGCACCTTACTAGCGGGAGATTTGATAACGCAGTATTTT
abundance: -; v_gene: TRBV28; d_gene: -; j_gene: TRBJ1-1; CDR3aa: CASSFEGESTEAFF; CDR3nt: TGTGCCAGCAGTTTTGAGGGTGAGAGCACTGAAGCTTTCTTT
abundance: -; v_gene: TRBV9; d_gene: TRBD1; j_gene: TRBJ1-3; CDR3aa: CASSTGQGAYGNTIYF; CDR3nt: TGTGCCAGCAGCACCGGACAGGGGGCGTATGGAAACACCATATATTTT